These T cell receptor beta chains were read from a single sample in a study of T cells after yellow fever vaccination. TCRdb passed the 5' RACE reads through MiXCR, listing each CDR3 protein once. The sample has some 560,000 distinct CDR3 sequences, roughly a fifth seen once. This specimen consisted of PBMCs, obtained 15 days after the yellow fever booster vaccination. The receptors come from a man younger than 40 who received the YFV17D yellow fever vaccine. Each CDR3 is given with its conserved first and last residue.

len,v_gene,CDR3aa
17,TRBV27,CASRRGSYSSGANVLTF
15,TRBV20-1,CSARDTHLSYNEQFF
16,TRBV2,CASSEVRQGWYGEAFF
13,TRBV12-3/TRBV12-4,CASSLGGGGKLFF
11,TRBV10-3,CAIISEETQYF
18,TRBV11-2,CASSLRPGTGGVGEKLFF
14,TRBV4-3,CASSQGIANYGYTF
15,TRBV5-1,CASSFSSTSNYEQYF
14,TRBV7-6,CASSLTGAYNEQFF
15,TRBV20-1,CSARPLQSSYNEQFF
15,TRBV7-2,CASSWSGTPAYEQYF
17,TRBV19,CASSIALDARGVDGYTF
12,TRBV7-2,CASSPTGNTIYF